The sequence of this T cell receptor (beta chain) was determined in a study of CD8+ T cells in alopecia areata. The authors extracted RNA and reverse transcribed it into cDNA as the sequencing template. Using immunoSEQ multiplex PCR, the repertoire was profiled, and TCRdb retains in-frame clones only, with some absent. There are some 95,000 clones in the sample; 44% occur only once, and roughly 18% lies in the top ten. Treatment in this sample: oral pan-JAK inhibitor, 5-10 mg twice daily. The study team obtained lesional scalp punch biopsies and peripheral blood from alopecia areata patients. CDR3 length: 18 amino acids. The junction had 16 bases not matched to a gene; V was cut back by 5 bases and J by 2 bases. From germline, CDR1 is SEHNR and CDR2 FQNEAQ (reference sequence).

This TCR was recovered from a human donor with alopecia areata. This specimen consisted of CD8+ T cells sorted from blood, obtained at week 24, from a patient treated with tofacitinib. The chain carries TRBV7-9 and TRBJ2-7, with TRBD2 identical over 9 bases. CDR3 residues: CASSLQGIGLATTYEQYF. The CDR3, as DNA: TGTGCCAGCAGCCTACAGGGAATAGGACTAGCGACTACCTACGAGCAGTACTTC.